These 21 T cell receptor beta chains share one sample of origin, sequenced in a study of CD8+CD57+ T cells in acquired aplastic anemia. Both TCR beta VDJ combination and CDR3 sequence profiling were carried out. Genomic DNA was the template for this profiling. Each CDR3 protein is one row after TCRdb ran MiXCR on the reads. The table includes some 210,000 distinct CDR3 sequences, about 59% detected once. Sequenced: sorted CD4+, CD8+, or CD8+CD57+ T cells (not recorded which) from PBMCs. Receptors were obtained from a human donor in good health.

This clonotype occurred once. One junction end disagrees with the germline gene, perhaps due to a read error. The J gene is TRBJ2-5, the V gene TRBV7-7; 7 bases agree with TRBD2. The CDR3 consists of 14 residues. Germline CDR1 SSHAT, CDR2 FNYEAQ (reference sequence). CDR3 region: CASSLKGRVETQYF. The CDR3 bases are TGTGCTAGCAGCTTAAAGGGGAGGGTGGAGACCCAGTACTTC.

The chain joins TRBV25-1 to TRBJ1-4; D gene uncertain. In germline, CDR1 is MGHDK, CDR2 SYGVNS. V was shortened by 2 bases and J by 1 base, with 8 bases between the two germline ends. The CDR3 is 15 residues long. The CDR3 spells CASSEDVVTNEKLFF. CDR3 DNA sequence: TGTGCCAGCAGTGAAGATGTGGTAACTAATGAAAAACTGTTTTTT.

The sample holds many counts of this clonotype. The rearrangement links TRBV7-9 to TRBJ2-6; D possibly corresponds to TRBD1 (5 bases). The CDR3 is 14 amino acids. Germline V gene sequence: CDR1 SEHNR, CDR2 FQNEAQ (reference sequence). The V end was cut by 8 bases, the J end by 1 base, with 9 bases between. DNA of the CDR3: TGTGCCAGCGGTCAGGGTTCTGGGGCCAACGTCCTGACTTTC. It codes for CASGQGSGANVLTF.

This clonotype was picked up many times. The chain has TRBV24-1 and TRBJ2-2; no definite D call. Germline V gives CDR1 KGHDR, CDR2 SFDVKD. V was cut by 9 bases and J by 2 bases, with 9 bases left in between. The CDR3 runs to 13 residues. CDR3 sequence: CATEHTNTGELFF. CDR3 DNA sequence: TGTGCCACCGAGCACACAAACACCGGGGAGCTGTTTTTT.

This clonotype was found many times. V and J are TRBV6-5 and TRBJ2-5; 7 bases agree with TRBD2. CDR1 is MNHEY and CDR2 is SVGAGI in the germline V gene. The CDR3 totals 15 residues. The V segment lost 6 bases and the J segment 4 bases; nucleotides outside the gene matches: 11. CDR3 sequence reads: CASSQWGSGGETQYF. Written as DNA, the CDR3 is TGTGCCAGCAGCCAATGGGGGTCGGGGGGAGAGACCCAGTACTTC.

The chain couples TRBV15 to TRBJ2-3, with TRBD2 matching over 12 bases. V trimming: 3 bases; J trimming: 4 bases; junction bases outside the gene matches: 5. Germline CDR1 is LNHNV and CDR2 is YYDKDF (reference sequence). This CDR3 contains 16 residues. The CDR3 is CATSSLAGGISDTQYF. CDR3 DNA: TGTGCCACCAGCAGTCTAGCGGGGGGGATCTCAGATACGCAGTATTTT.

This clonotype was detected a few times. The gene calls are TRBV10-3 and TRBJ2-5; tentatively, D is TRBD2 (5 bases). V was shortened by 3 bases and J by 6 bases, with 11 bases between the two germline ends. CDR1 and CDR2 (germline): ENHRY, SYGVKD. The CDR3 totals 13 residues. CDR3 in amino acids: CAISEEGWKTQYF. CDR3 DNA: TGTGCCATCAGTGAAGAGGGCTGGAAGACCCAGTACTTC.

The chain joins TRBV29-1 to TRBJ2-3; the D gene is possibly TRBD2 (6 bases). Trimming shortened V by 6 bases and J by 11 bases, and 18 bases separated the two germline ends. The CDR3 extends over 12 amino acids. Per the germline V gene, CDR1 is SQVTM and CDR2 is ANQGSEA. The CDR3 loop is CSVPLANNEQYF. CDR3 DNA sequence: TGCAGCGTCCCCCTAGCGAACAATGAGCAGTATTTT.

The table lists this clonotype with a few counts. This rearrangement joins TRBV14 to TRBJ2-2; 8 bases agree with TRBD2. CDR1 is SGHDN, CDR2 FVKESK, per germline. The V gene end was trimmed by 1 base and the J gene end by 7 bases; junction bases not matched to a gene: 8. The CDR3 has 16 amino acids. The CDR3 is CASSQVGREAYGELFF. The DNA for the CDR3 is TGTGCCAGCAGCCAAGTTGGGCGGGAGGCCTACGGGGAGCTGTTTTTT.

In this sample, this clonotype turned up many times. J is TRBJ1-1 and V is TRBV19; tentatively, D is TRBD1 (6 bases). The CDR3 is made up of 13 amino acids. The V end lost 7 bases, the J end lost 3 bases, and 12 bases lay between the germline ends. CDR1 LNHDA and CDR2 SQIVND come from the germline V gene (reference sequence). The CDR3 DNA reads as TGTGCCAGTACCATAGGGGGGGACACTGAAGCTTTCTTT. As protein: CASTIGGDTEAFF. Full variable domain (missing parts from reference TRBV19 and TRBJ1-1): DGGITQSPKYLFRKEGQNVTLSCEQNLNHDAMYWYRQDPGQGLRLIYYSQIVNDFQKGDIAEGYSVSREKKESFPLTVTSAQKNPTAFYLCASTIGGDTEAFFGQGTRLTVV.

The chain is built from TRBV15 and TRBJ2-7; tentative D call: TRBD2 (6 bases). V lost 0 bases and J lost 5, with 8 bases in between. Per germline, CDR1 LNHNV and CDR2 YYDKDF (reference sequence). The CDR3 has 13 residues. Here the CDR3 DNA reads TGTGCCACCAGCAGAGATCCGGGGGACGAGCAGTACTTC. This gives the protein CATSRDPGDEQYF.

A few counts support this clonotype. This rearrangement joins TRBV7-3 to TRBJ2-1; the D gene is possibly TRBD2 (5 bases). The CDR3 length is 15 residues. Germline CDR1 is SGHTA and CDR2 is FQGTGA. The V gene lost 3 bases and the J gene lost 2 bases, with 11 bases spanning the gap. CDR3 bases: TGTGCCAGCAGCTTGGGAGACTTCCCCTACAATGAGCAGTTCTTC. Amino acid sequence: CASSLGDFPYNEQFF.

This clonotype was seen once. The genes are TRBV10-2 and TRBJ2-1, with D hard to call. V was clipped by 3 bases and J by 2 bases, with 17 bases between them. Per the germline V gene, CDR1 is WSHSY and CDR2 is SAAADI. CDR3 length equals 17 residues. CDR3 loop: CASSDVRGVGTYNEQFF. The CDR3 DNA is TGCGCCAGCAGTGATGTACGTGGCGTTGGGACCTACAATGAGCAGTTCTTC.

V usage is TRBV7-9 and J usage is TRBJ1-1; perhaps TRBD1 as D (6 bases). The germline V gene has CDR1 SEHNR and CDR2 FQNEAQ (reference sequence). The germline V and J ends were trimmed by 5 bases and 1 base, with 26 bases remaining between them. This CDR3 comprises 19 residues. Here the CDR3 DNA reads TGTGCCAGCAGCCCCTGGCCTACGGGGGGCGTAAAAGCGAACACTGAAGCTTTCTTT. It translates to CASSPWPTGGVKANTEAFF. Complete variable domain (other parts from reference TRBV7-9 and TRBJ1-1): DTGVSQNPRHKITKRGQNVTFRCDPISEHNRLYWYRQTLGQGPEFLTYFQNEAQLEKSRLLSDRFSAERPKGSFSTLEIQRTEQGDSAMYLCASSPWPTGGVKANTEAFFGQGTRLTVV.

The J gene is TRBJ2-5, the V gene TRBV10-1; 13 bases agree with TRBD2. The germline gives CDR1 WNHNN, CDR2 SYGVQD (reference sequence). Trimming cost V 3 bases and J 4 bases; bases outside gene matches: 5. The length of the CDR3 is 16 residues. The CDR3 sequence is CASSDGTSGKVETQYF. The CDR3 bases are TGCGCCAGCAGTGATGGGACTAGCGGGAAGGTAGAGACCCAGTACTTC.

The chain couples TRBV7-2 to TRBJ1-3; a possible D gene is TRBD1 (5 bases). With 8 bases removed from V and 0 bases from J, the gap between germline ends came to 20 bases. CDR3 length equals 17 residues. From germline, CDR1 is SGHTA and CDR2 FQGNSA. The CDR3 DNA reads as TGTGCCAGCCGATCTGGGGGTTTCAGCCTCTCTGGAAACACCATATATTTT. Translation gives CASRSGGFSLSGNTIYF.

The chain joins TRBV5-1 to TRBJ2-3; a weak D match, TRBD2 (5 bases). Germline CDR1 and CDR2: SGHRS and YFSETQ. The CDR3 contains 15 residues. V lost 4 bases and J 2 bases, leaving 14 bases between the germline ends. CDR3 bases: TGCGCCAGCAGCACCGCGGGCAGGACCACAGATACGCAGTATTTT. Translating gives CASSTAGRTTDTQYF.

The chain recombines TRBV20-1 with TRBJ2-3; D call uncertain. CDR3 length equals 13 residues. Germline V lookup: CDR1 DFQATT, CDR2 SNEGSKA (reference sequence). V lost 5 bases and J 0 bases, leaving 9 bases between the germline ends. In nucleotides, the CDR3 is TGCAGTGCTCCGAAGACTAGCACAGATACGCAGTATTTT. It encodes CSAPKTSTDTQYF.

The table lists this clonotype with many counts. V usage is TRBV29-1 and J usage is TRBJ2-5; 8 nucleotides align to TRBD1. Germline CDR1 reads SQVTM; CDR2 reads ANQGSEA. Germline trimming cut 6 bases from V and 5 bases from J; bases unmatched to any gene: 11. The CDR3 has 14 residues. CDR3 amino acids: CSVEDRVYEETQYF. CDR3 DNA sequence: TGCAGCGTGGAGGACAGGGTATATGAGGAGACCCAGTACTTC.

About this clonotype: Just one base apart from a much larger clone, this may be a read error. This chain uses TRBV6-6 with TRBJ2-2, with D hard to call. Trimming stripped 2 bases from V and 4 bases from J, with 14 bases between. CDR3 length: 16 residues. The germline gives CDR1 MNHNY, CDR2 SVGAGI (reference sequence). CDR3 region: CASSYVPHLPTGELFF. The CDR3 DNA reads TGTGCCAGCAGTTACGTCCCACATTTGCCCACCGGGGAGCTGTTTTTT.

The chain carries TRBV7-9 and TRBJ1-6, with D unclear. V dropped 4 bases and J dropped 7 bases, with 8 bases sitting between them. The germline CDR1 and CDR2 sequences are SEHNR and FQNEAQ (reference sequence). The CDR3 consists of 13 residues. DNA of the CDR3: TGTGCCAGCAGCTCGGGTCGGAATTCACCCCTCCACTTT. It encodes CASSSGRNSPLHF. The whole variable domain, remainder taken from reference TRBV7-9 and TRBJ1-6, is DTGVSQNPRHKITKRGQNVTFRCDPISEHNRLYWYRQTLGQGPEFLTYFQNEAQLEKSRLLSDRFSAERPKGSFSTLEIQRTEQGDSAMYLCASSSGRNSPLHFGNGTRLTVT.